The T cell receptor beta chain described here comes from a study of blood T cell repertoires in COVID-19. Of note for this clone: Its ends do not fully match the called genes, so a read error is possible.

Everyone who took part was about 18 to 90 years old, and they came from over 20 US areas. Before being deemed recovered, Cohort 3 donors had two negative PCRs, clearance, or symptom resolution. CDR1 LNHDA and CDR2 SQIVND come from the germline V gene (reference sequence). CDR3 length equals 13 residues. Only in-frame clones appear in the TCRdb table, and some are missing; sequencing was by immunoSEQ multiplex PCR. The table shows more than 200,000 clones, with around 88% occurring only once. The sequencing input was PBMCs or T cells enriched from blood (not recorded which). This TCR was sampled from a woman aged 30 to 39 who had recovered from COVID-19. J is TRBJ1-5 and V is TRBV19; D is undetermined. The chain's CDR3 is CASRGPNLRTWDF. CDR3 DNA sequence: TGTGCCAGCCGCGGGCCCAATCTTAGGACCTGGGATTTT.